The source of this T cell receptor beta chain is a study of blood T cells in healthy people across ages. The authors ran a second PCR of about 7 to 11 cycles using a sample-barcoded 5' primer and a J-beta primer mix. Via MiXCR, TCRdb re-called the 5' RACE reads, giving one row per CDR3 protein. Among more than 900,000 distinct CDR3 sequences listed, 25% to 30% were seen once. The V end was cut by 5 bases, the J end by 3 bases, with 14 bases between. This CDR3 has 15 residues. Per the germline V gene, CDR1 is MNHEY and CDR2 is SMNVEV (reference sequence). The sample was also linked to a second study, of T cells of mothers and their children.

The origin of this receptor is a woman aged 40 to 49 in good health. Sequenced material: blood. The V and J genes are TRBV27 and TRBJ2-4; D possibly corresponds to TRBD2 (6 bases). The CDR3 sequence is CASSGWGVGKNIQYF. The CDR3 coding sequence is TGTGCCAGCAGTGGTTGGGGGGTCGGCAAAAACATTCAGTACTTC.